Each of the 9 T cell receptor beta chains below was sequenced from the same sample in a study of beta chain features in type 1 diabetes. Their target antigens are unknown. Study-wide results and limits: Significant though moderate, a shortening of TCRB CDR3s appeared in all four CD4+ subsets of Type 1 diabetes patients.

Expressed TCRB transcripts were sequenced after all isolated RNA was converted to cDNA. Profiled with immunoSEQ multiplex PCR; TCRdb holds only in-frame clones, not every one. The table shows about 340,000 clones, with roughly 8.8% occurring only once. Material for sequencing was central memory CD4+ T cells from blood. These receptors all come from a man aged 25-40 years with type 1 diabetes.

V gene TRBV7-9 combines with J gene TRBJ2-1; D call uncertain. Germline CDR1 is SEHNR and CDR2 is FQNEAQ (reference sequence). The ends were cut back, 5 bases at V and 8 bases at J, with 10 bases in the middle. The CDR3 has 12 amino acids. The CDR3 sequence is CASSQLPHEQFF. The CDR3 DNA sequence: TGTGCCAGCAGCCAACTTCCCCATGAGCAGTTCTTC.

The V and J genes are TRBV13 and TRBJ2-5, with a tentative D call TRBD1 (5 bases). V was shortened by 2 bases and J by 4 bases, with 11 bases between the two germline ends. In germline, CDR1 is PRHDT, CDR2 FYEKMQ (reference sequence). CDR3 size: 14 residues. CDR3 coding DNA: TGTGCCAGCAGCTTATTTCAGGGATCAGAGACCCAGTACTTC. Protein: CASSLFQGSETQYF.

This clone came up a few times. The J gene is TRBJ1-5, the V gene TRBV7-2; D gene uncertain. Looked up from germline, CDR1 is SGHTA and CDR2 is FQGNSA. The V end lost 0 bases, the J end lost 3 bases, and 3 bases lay between the germline ends. This CDR3 comprises 13 residues. The DNA for the CDR3 is TGTGCCAGCAGCTTAGCGGCCAATCAGCCCCAGCATTTT. Encoded protein: CASSLAANQPQHF.

This clone was counted a few times. J is TRBJ1-1 and V is TRBV15; D not certain. V was pared by 1 base and J by 9 bases, with 18 bases between. Per the germline V gene, CDR1 is LNHNV and CDR2 is YYDKDF (reference sequence). This CDR3 region has 15 residues. The CDR3 sequence is CATSRATFGEFKAFF. The CDR3 coding sequence is TGTGCCACCAGCAGAGCAACTTTCGGGGAATTCAAAGCTTTCTTT.

The CDR3 is CASSPLRAENTGELFF. CDR3 sequence (DNA): TGTGCCAGCTCACCACTGAGGGCAGAGAACACCGGGGAGCTGTTTTTT. The chain couples TRBV18 to TRBJ2-2; a weak D match, TRBD2 (5 bases). CDR3 length: 16 amino acids. Looked up from germline, CDR1 is KGHSH and CDR2 is LQKENI. The ends were cut back, 1 base at V and 1 base at J, with 10 bases in the middle.

This clone was counted a few times. Other DNA sequences in the same sample also yield this CDR3. The chain uses TRBV20-1 and TRBJ1-1, with a possible D match to TRBD1 (5 bases). The V end was cut by 5 bases, the J end by 1 base, with 5 bases between. There are 11 residues in the CDR3. CDR1 is DFQATT and CDR2 is SNEGSKA in the germline V gene (reference sequence). DNA of the CDR3: TGCAGTGCTGGGGGGAACACTGAAGCTTTCTTT. This sequence encodes CSAGGNTEAFF.

This sequence joins TRBV7-8 and TRBJ2-4; no clear D. V was pared by 5 bases and J by 3 bases, with 11 bases between. CDR1 and CDR2 from the germline V gene are SGHVS and FQNEAQ. This CDR3 is built from 14 residues. The chain's CDR3 is CASSPDINKNIQYF. DNA of the CDR3: TGTGCCAGCAGCCCCGACATTAACAAAAACATTCAGTACTTC.

There are a few counts of this clone. This chain connects TRBV7-9 to TRBJ1-4; no definite D call. V shed 2 bases and J shed 4 bases, with 8 bases lying between them. The CDR3 is 14 amino acids. CDR1 is SEHNR and CDR2 is FQNEAQ in the germline V gene (reference sequence). The CDR3 sequence is CASSLMADNEKLFF. DNA of the CDR3: TGTGCCAGCAGCTTAATGGCAGATAATGAAAAACTGTTTTTT.

This clone occurred many times. The V gene is TRBV7-9, the J gene TRBJ1-1; D gene unclear. Germline V CDR1 and CDR2: SEHNR, FQNEAQ (reference sequence). Between the trimmed V and J ends, which lost 9 bases and 1 base, there was a span of 18 bases. This CDR3 contains 15 residues. In nucleotides, the CDR3 is TGTGCCAGTTCACCTCCACGAGAGAGGAACACTGAAGCTTTCTTT. Protein sequence: CASSPPRERNTEAFF.